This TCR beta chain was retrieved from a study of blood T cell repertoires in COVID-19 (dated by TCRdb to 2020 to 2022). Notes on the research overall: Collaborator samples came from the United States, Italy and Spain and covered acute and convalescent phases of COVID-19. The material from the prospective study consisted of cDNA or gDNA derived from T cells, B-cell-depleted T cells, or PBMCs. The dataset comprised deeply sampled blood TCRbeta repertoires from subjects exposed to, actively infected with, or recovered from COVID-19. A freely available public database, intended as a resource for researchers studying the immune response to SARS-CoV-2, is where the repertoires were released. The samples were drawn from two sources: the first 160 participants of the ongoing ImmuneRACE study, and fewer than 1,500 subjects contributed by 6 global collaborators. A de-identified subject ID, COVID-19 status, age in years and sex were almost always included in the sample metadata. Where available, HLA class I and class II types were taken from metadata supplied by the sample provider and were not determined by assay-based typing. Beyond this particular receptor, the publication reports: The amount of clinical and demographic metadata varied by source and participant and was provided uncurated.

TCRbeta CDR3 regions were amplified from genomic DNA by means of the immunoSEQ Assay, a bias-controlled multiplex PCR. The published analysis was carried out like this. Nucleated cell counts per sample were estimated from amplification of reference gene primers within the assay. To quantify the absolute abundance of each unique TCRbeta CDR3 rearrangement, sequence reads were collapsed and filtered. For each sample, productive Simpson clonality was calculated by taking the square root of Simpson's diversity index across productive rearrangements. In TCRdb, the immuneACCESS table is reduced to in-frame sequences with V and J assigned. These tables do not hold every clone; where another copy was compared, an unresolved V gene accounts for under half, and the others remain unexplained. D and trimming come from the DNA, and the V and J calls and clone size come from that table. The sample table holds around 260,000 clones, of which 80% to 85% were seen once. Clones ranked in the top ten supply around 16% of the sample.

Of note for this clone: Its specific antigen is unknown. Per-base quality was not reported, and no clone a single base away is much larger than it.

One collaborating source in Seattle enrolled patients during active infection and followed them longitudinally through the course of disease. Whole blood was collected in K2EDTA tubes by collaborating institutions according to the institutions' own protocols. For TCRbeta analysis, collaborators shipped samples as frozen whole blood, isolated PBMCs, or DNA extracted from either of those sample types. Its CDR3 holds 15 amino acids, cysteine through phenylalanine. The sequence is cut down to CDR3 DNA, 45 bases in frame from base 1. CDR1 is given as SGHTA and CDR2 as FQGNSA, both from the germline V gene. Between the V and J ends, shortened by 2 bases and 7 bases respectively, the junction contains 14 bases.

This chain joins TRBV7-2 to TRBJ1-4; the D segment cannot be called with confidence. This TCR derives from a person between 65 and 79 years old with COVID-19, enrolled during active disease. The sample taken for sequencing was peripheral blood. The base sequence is TGTGCCAGCAGCTTATCTCAGGTAGTGGGTGAAAAACTGTTTTTT. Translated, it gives CASSLSQVVGEKLFF.